This passage covers 19 T cell receptor beta chains from one sample sequenced in a study of cytomegalovirus exposure and HLA in healthy donors. Here immunoSEQ multiplex PCR was the method, and the copy in TCRdb shows in-frame clones only, minus some. The sample holds fewer than 85,000 clones; 96% are singletons and the top ten take about 1.3%. Sequenced input: PBMCs. These receptors came from a woman aged 18-35 years in good health and CMV-seronegative.

The rearrangement links TRBV28 to TRBJ1-1; D unclear. Germline CDR1 reads MDHEN; CDR2 reads SYDVKM. This CDR3 is 13 amino acids long. V lost 7 bases and J lost 2, with 11 bases in between. The CDR3 here is CASNRPQNTEAFF. The CDR3 DNA sequence: TGTGCCAGCAACCGCCCACAAAACACTGAAGCTTTCTTT.

CDR3 sequence (DNA): TGTGCCAGTAATGGCGGGAGAGGAAATGAGCAGTTCTTC. This codes for CASNGGRGNEQFF. This chain uses TRBV19 with TRBJ2-1; 7 bases fit TRBD2. With 7 bases clipped from V and 7 bases from J, the junction kept 7 bases outside the gene matches. The CDR3 length is 13 residues. Germline CDR1 LNHDA, CDR2 SQIVND (reference sequence).

The chain is built from TRBV4-2 and TRBJ2-1, with TRBD2 identical over 11 bases. This CDR3 is 18 amino acids long. V lost 5 bases to trimming and J lost 4 bases; unmatched junction nucleotides: 13. CDR1 and CDR2 (germline): LGHNA, YNFKEQ. CDR3: CASSATARLAGKYNEQFF. As DNA, the CDR3 is TGTGCCAGCAGCGCTACTGCCCGACTAGCGGGGAAATACAATGAGCAGTTCTTC.

The chain combines TRBV2 with TRBJ2-3; TRBD2 aligns across 10 bases. The CDR3 length is 18 residues. The ends lost 7 bases at V and 0 bases at J; junction bases unmatched: 13. CDR1 is SNHLY and CDR2 is FYNNEI in the germline V gene. The CDR3 bases are TGTGCCAGCACCCCAGGGGCTAGCGGGAGCCTTAGCACAGATACGCAGTATTTT. Its protein product is CASTPGASGSLSTDTQYF.

A single count supports this clone. CDR3 amino acids: CASTEWGVGNTIYF. DNA for the CDR3: TGTGCCAGTACCGAATGGGGAGTAGGAAACACCATATATTTT. The chain carries TRBV19 and TRBJ1-3; D gene ambiguous. The CDR3 has 14 residues. The germline CDR1 and CDR2 sequences are LNHDA and SQIVND (reference sequence). Deletions cut 7 bases from V and 4 bases from J, with 14 bases between.

The chain has TRBV27 and TRBJ1-1; unclear D gene. This CDR3 contains 14 residues. Trimming shortened V by 4 bases and J by 4 bases, and 13 bases separated the two germline ends. Germline CDR1 reads MNHEY; CDR2 reads SMNVEV (reference sequence). The CDR3 loop reads CASSYALGSTEAFF. CDR3 DNA sequence: TGTGCCAGCAGTTACGCCCTAGGCAGCACTGAAGCTTTCTTT.

This chain uses TRBV27 with TRBJ1-5, with D unclear. V lost 6 bases to trimming and J lost 2 bases, with 11 bases between them. The germline gives CDR1 MNHEY, CDR2 SMNVEV (reference sequence). The length of the CDR3 is 14 residues. The CDR3 here is CASSPGLGNQPQHF. DNA of the CDR3: TGTGCCAGCAGCCCCGGACTGGGCAATCAGCCCCAGCATTTT.

CDR3 DNA: TGTGCCAGCAGCCCCGCTACTCCTAGCGGGGGGCGGAATGAGCAGTTCTTC. It specifies CASSPATPSGGRNEQFF. The chain links TRBV14 to TRBJ2-1, with 11 bases that match TRBD2. Per the germline V gene, CDR1 is SGHDN and CDR2 is FVKESK. Losses at the gene ends were 4 bases for V and 7 bases for J; bases not matched to a gene: 12. This CDR3 is built from 17 residues.

This clone was observed a single time. The gene calls are TRBV12-2 and TRBJ2-1; the D segment call TRBD2 is taken from the table without a DNA check. TRBV12-2 is recorded as a pseudogene. This CDR3 is 17 amino acids long. The CDR3 DNA reads as TGTGCAAGTCGCTTAGTTGGGTCAACGGGACTAGTATATGAGCAGTTCTTC. Amino acids: CASRLVGSTGLVYEQFF.

This chain joins TRBV20-1 and TRBJ1-2, with D uncertain. V dropped 0 bases and J dropped 10 bases, with 9 bases sitting between them. Germline CDR1 DFQATT, CDR2 SNEGSKA (reference sequence). This CDR3 is 11 amino acids long. CDR3 nucleotide sequence: TGCAGTGCTAGAGATGCTGGCACCTACACCTTC. It codes for CSARDAGTYTF.

V and J are TRBV5-6 and TRBJ2-7; possible D gene TRBD2, 6 bases. The CDR3 sequence is 15 residues long. V was pared by 2 bases and J by 2 bases, with 14 bases between. Germline lookup yields CDR1 SGHDT and CDR2 YYEEEE. CDR3 nucleotide sequence: TGTGCCAGCAGCTTCAGTGGTGGCGGGACCTACGAGCAGTACTTC. As protein: CASSFSGGGTYEQYF.

This clone is a singleton in its sample. The genes are TRBV6-5 and TRBJ1-1; 8 bases agree with TRBD1. CDR3 length: 13 residues. Trimming cost V 5 bases and J 9 bases; bases outside gene matches: 8. Germline CDR1 and CDR2: MNHEY and SVGAGI. This CDR3 reads CASSDGQGGKAFF. CDR3 nucleotides: TGTGCCAGCAGTGACGGACAGGGCGGTAAAGCTTTCTTT.

The CDR3 region is CASSLELASGRALRNEQFF. CDR3 DNA: TGTGCCAGCAGCTTGGAGCTCGCTAGCGGGAGGGCCCTTCGGAATGAGCAGTTCTTC. The gene calls are TRBV5-8 and TRBJ2-1; the match to TRBD2 covers 12 bases. With 0 bases clipped from V and 7 bases from J, the junction kept 14 bases outside the gene matches. The CDR3 consists of 19 residues. Germline V gene data show CDR1 as SGHTS and CDR2 as YDEGEE.

V is TRBV4-2 and J is TRBJ2-1; possible D gene TRBD2, 6 bases. The CDR3 contains 13 residues. Per germline, CDR1 LGHNA and CDR2 YNFKEQ. Between the trimmed V and J ends, which lost 0 bases and 7 bases, there was a span of 7 bases. The CDR3: CASSQDRENEQFF. CDR3 DNA: TGTGCCAGCAGCCAAGATCGGGAGAATGAGCAGTTCTTC.

The chain has TRBV28 and TRBJ2-7, with D maybe TRBD2 (6 bases). The CDR3 extends over 15 amino acids. Germline CDR1 MDHEN, CDR2 SYDVKM. V was clipped by 4 bases and J by 0 bases, with 13 bases between them. CDR3 region: CASSYSGYSSYEQYF. CDR3 coding DNA: TGTGCCAGCAGTTATAGCGGATATAGCTCCTACGAGCAGTACTTC.

V is TRBV28 and J is TRBJ2-7; 8 positions agree with TRBD2. V gave up 3 bases and J gave up 2 bases; unmatched junction bases: 6. The CDR3 is 15 residues long. In germline, CDR1 is MDHEN, CDR2 SYDVKM. The DNA of the CDR3 is TGTGCCAGCAGTTTTACCGGGAGGGGAACCTACGAGCAGTACTTC. Amino acid sequence: CASSFTGRGTYEQYF.

The chain is built from TRBV27 and TRBJ2-3; D not certain. CDR1 MNHEY and CDR2 SMNVEV come from the germline V gene (reference sequence). The CDR3 is 12 amino acids. Trimming left V 9 bases short and J 3 bases short, with 10 bases between. The CDR3 reads CASGEETDTQYF. In nucleotides, the CDR3 is TGTGCCAGTGGAGAGGAGACAGATACGCAGTATTTT.

The chain has TRBV28 and TRBJ2-7; 11 nucleotides align to TRBD1. The trim removed 5 bases at V and 3 bases at J, leaving 3 bases unmatched. Germline CDR1 MDHEN, CDR2 SYDVKM. This CDR3 has 14 residues. The CDR3 spells CASSQDRGHYEQYF. In DNA, the CDR3 is TGTGCCAGCAGTCAGGACAGGGGGCACTACGAGCAGTACTTC.

This clone appeared once. This chain links TRBV5-8 with TRBJ1-4, with D maybe TRBD1 (5 bases). This CDR3 has 16 residues. Germline V gene data show CDR1 as SGHTS and CDR2 as YDEGEE. Trimming left V 0 bases short and J 8 bases short, with 17 bases between. Written as DNA, the CDR3 is TGTGCCAGCAGCTTGGGGCTGACAGTCGGTGAAGAAAAACTGTTTTTT. Its translation: CASSLGLTVGEEKLFF.